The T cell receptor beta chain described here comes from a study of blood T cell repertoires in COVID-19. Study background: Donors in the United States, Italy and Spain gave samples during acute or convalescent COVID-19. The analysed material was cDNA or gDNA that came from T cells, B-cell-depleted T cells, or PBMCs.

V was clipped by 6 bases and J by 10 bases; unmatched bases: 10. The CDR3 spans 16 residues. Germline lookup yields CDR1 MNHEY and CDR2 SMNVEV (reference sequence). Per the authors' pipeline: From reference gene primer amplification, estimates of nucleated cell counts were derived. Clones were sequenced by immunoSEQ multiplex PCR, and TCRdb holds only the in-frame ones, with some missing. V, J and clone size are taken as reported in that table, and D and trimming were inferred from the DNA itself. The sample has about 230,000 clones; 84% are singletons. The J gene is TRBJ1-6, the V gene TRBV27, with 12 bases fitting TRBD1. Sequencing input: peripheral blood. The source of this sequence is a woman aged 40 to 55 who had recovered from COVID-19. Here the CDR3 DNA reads TGTGCCAGCAGCCCGCGGCCGGGACAGGGGGCCTCACCCCTCCACTTT. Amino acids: CASSPRPGQGASPLHF.